The clone carrying this TCR beta chain was counted only a few times. The data derive from a study of radiation and T cells in renal cell carcinoma. About the study: Nephrectomy followed 15 Gy stereotactic body radiation by 4 weeks.

Time point in this sample: baseline pretreatment blood. Treatment denoted: 15 Gy SBRT to primary tumor, nephrectomy 4 weeks later. Clear cell pathology was present in this patient's renal cell carcinoma. The repertoire was sequenced with immunoSEQ multiplex PCR; TCRdb's copy has only in-frame clones and lacks some. This table has about 95,000 clones, approximately 86% appearing once. The CDR3 extends over 11 amino acids. Germline CDR1 SQVTM, CDR2 ANQGSEA. The ends were cut back, 4 bases at V and 7 bases at J, with 10 bases in the middle. Material: blood, obtained from a patient whose treatment included radiotherapy and nephrectomy. The chain is built from TRBV29-1 and TRBJ1-2; D call uncertain. This TCR was recovered from a man aged 45-60 years with renal cell carcinoma. The CDR3 loop is CSVGQEGGYTF. For the CDR3, the DNA is TGCAGCGTTGGACAAGAGGGTGGCTACACCTTC.